These T cell receptor beta chains were read from a single sample in a study of T cells after yellow fever vaccination. In TCRdb, the 5' RACE reads were re-called with MiXCR into one record per CDR3 protein. The repertoire includes 180,000 or so distinct CDR3 sequences, approximately 10% of them detected once, and less than 40% sits in the top ten. The source was CD8+ T cells sorted from PBMCs, collected 15 days after the yellow fever booster vaccination. All receptors derive from a young man who received the YFV17D yellow fever vaccine. Both conserved end residues are part of each CDR3. A D gene is named only where the DNA matches it firmly. Rows may omit the clone size; those that give it use once, few, many or a size class.

clone_size	v_call	d_call	j_call	cdr3_nt	cdr3_aa
NA	TRBV7-8	NA	TRBJ1-1	TGTGCCAGCAGCCGCCAGGGGCACACTGAAGCTTTCTTT	CASSRQGHTEAFF
NA	TRBV4-2	NA	TRBJ1-1	TGTGCCAGCAGCCAAAGCACAGGTAACACTGAAGCTTTCTTT	CASSQSTGNTEAFF
few	TRBV4-1	TRBD1	TRBJ2-7	TGCGCCAGCAGCCAAATGTGGACAGGGTCGAGGGAGCAGTACTTC	CASSQMWTGSREQYF
NA	TRBV10-3	TRBD1	TRBJ2-2	TGTGCCATCAGTGCTAAACAGGGGGCAAGTAACACCGGGGAGCTGTTTTTT	CAISAKQGASNTGELFF
NA	TRBV3-1	TRBD1	TRBJ2-3	TGTGCCAGCAGCCACGAACCGGGACAGGGGTTCACAGATACGCAGTATTTT	CASSHEPGQGFTDTQYF
many	TRBV30	NA	TRBJ2-5	TGTGCCTGGAGTGTACGGCGACTCAGGGAGACCCAGTACTTC	CAWSVRRLRETQYF
few	TRBV2	TRBD2	TRBJ2-5	TGTGCCAGCTACCTTGGGGCGGAGCGGGGGGACCAAGAGACCCAGTACTTC	CASYLGAERGDQETQYF
NA	TRBV3-1	NA	TRBJ2-1	TGTGCCAGCAGCCAAGATGTAGCTAGCATGGCCTACAATGAGCAGTTCTTC	CASSQDVASMAYNEQFF
NA	TRBV29-1	NA	TRBJ2-2	TGCAGCGGCCGGGGGGCCATGGCCGGGGAGCTGTTTTTT	CSGRGAMAGELFF
few	TRBV3-1	TRBD2	TRBJ2-3	TGTGCCAGCAGCCCGCGAGCGGGGGATTTTCCAGATACGCAGTATTTT	CASSPRAGDFPDTQYF
many	TRBV3-1	NA	TRBJ2-3	TGTGCCAGCAGCCAATACCGAGGGAGGGATACGCAGTATTTT	CASSQYRGRDTQYF
few	TRBV6-5	NA	TRBJ1-2	TGTGCCAGCAGTTACTTCGGGGGGGGCTACACCTTC	CASSYFGGGYTF
many	TRBV7-3	NA	TRBJ1-1	TGTGCCAGCAGCTTTGGGAACACTGAAGCTTTCTTT	CASSFGNTEAFF
few	TRBV4-1	NA	TRBJ1-1	TGCGCCAGCAGCGGGTGGGGTCGGGATAGGAACACTGAAGCTTTCTTT	CASSGWGRDRNTEAFF
NA	TRBV7-9	NA	TRBJ1-3	TGTGCCAGCATCCAAAGGGGCTCTGGAAACACCATATATTTT	CASIQRGSGNTIYF
many	TRBV6-1	NA	TRBJ2-2	TGTGCCAGCAGTGAAGCGGACACCGGGGAGCTGTTTTTT	CASSEADTGELFF
many	TRBV4-3	NA	TRBJ2-7	TGCGCCAGCAGCCAAGACCGGTGGGGGACAGCGGGCTACGAGCAGTACTTC	CASSQDRWGTAGYEQYF
NA	TRBV6-2/TRBV6-3	TRBD2	TRBJ2-3	TGTGCCAGCAGGAGACTAGCGGGGGGCTACACAGATACGCAGTATTTT	CASRRLAGGYTDTQYF
many	TRBV12-3/TRBV12-4	NA	TRBJ1-5	TGTGCCAGCAGTCCCGCCCGGCGGACCCGTGATCAGCCCCAGCATTTT	CASSPARRTRDQPQHF
NA	TRBV29-1	NA	TRBJ1-1	TGCAGCGTTGGGAGGGTGAACACTGAAGCTTTCTTT	CSVGRVNTEAFF
few	TRBV4-1	NA	TRBJ1-2	TGCGCCAGCAGCCTAGGGGTGATCCGCTATGGCTACACCTTC	CASSLGVIRYGYTF
NA	TRBV20-1	NA	TRBJ1-1	TGCAGTGCTAGAGAAGGGCGGAACACTGAAGCTTTCTTT	CSAREGRNTEAFF
NA	TRBV27	NA	TRBJ1-1	TGTGCCAGCAGTTTATCGGAGTGGGGGAACACTGAAGCTTTCTTT	CASSLSEWGNTEAFF
few	TRBV4-3	NA	TRBJ2-4	TGCGCCAGCAGCCAAGTTACTGGGAACATTCAGTACTTC	CASSQVTGNIQYF
few	TRBV10-2	TRBD2	TRBJ2-3	TGCGCCAGCAGAAGGGCGGGGGGGCCCCCAGATACGCAGTATTTT	CASRRAGGPPDTQYF
few	TRBV4-3	NA	TRBJ1-1	TGCGCCAGCAGCCAAGATTGGCAGGGACTTCTTGAAGCTTTCTTT	CASSQDWQGLLEAFF
NA	TRBV4-3	NA	TRBJ2-1	TGCGCCAGCAGCCAAGATCCGATTTACCGGTCGAATGAGCAGTTCTTC	CASSQDPIYRSNEQFF
few	TRBV12-3/TRBV12-4	NA	TRBJ2-1	TGTGCCAGCAGAACCACACAGTACAATGAGCAGTTCTTC	CASRTTQYNEQFF
NA	TRBV25-1	NA	TRBJ1-5	TGTGCCAGCAGTGAAGGGAGCGTTAATCAGCCCCAGCATTTT	CASSEGSVNQPQHF
few	TRBV4-1	NA	TRBJ2-5	TGCGCCAGCAGCCCAGGGGGGAGTCGGTACCAAGAGACCCAGTACTTC	CASSPGGSRYQETQYF
NA	TRBV29-1	NA	TRBJ1-2	TGCAGCGTTGACGGCAGACCCAACTATGGCTACACCTTC	CSVDGRPNYGYTF
few	TRBV24-1	NA	TRBJ2-3	TGTGCCACCAGTGAATACGCAAGGGGGATTAGCACAGATACGCAGTATTTT	CATSEYARGISTDTQYF